This TCR beta chain was identified during a study of Ad26.COV2.S vaccination and SARS-CoV-2 variants. Study-level background: Intramuscularly, Ad26.COV2.S was given either once or twice, 56 days apart.

As for treatment: about 20 received Ad26.COV2.S at low or high dose, single or two shots; about 5 received placebo; per-sample allocation not given. Day 63 following the first vaccine or placebo injection was when the samples were taken. Whoever gave the sample was an adult aged 18-55 years in Boston. This CDR3 has 15 residues. The germline V gene encodes CDR1 SGHAT and CDR2 FQNNGV. Trimming took off 5 bases at V and 4 bases at J, with 15 bases between the two ends. The method was immunoSEQ multiplex PCR; TCRdb's version includes in-frame clones alone and lacks a portion of them. The sample includes about 680,000 clones, approximately 88% of them seen just once.

The source was peripheral blood, collected in a trial of Ad26.COV2.S vaccine versus placebo. The sequence was obtained from a person aged 18-65 years who received the Ad26.COV2.S COVID-19 vaccine or a placebo. The V call is TRBV11-2, the J call TRBJ2-1, with D perhaps matching TRBD1 (6 bases). CDR3 residues: CASSPPGGQYNEQFF. In nucleotides, the CDR3 is TGTGCCAGCAGCCCCCCTGGTGGACAGTACAATGAGCAGTTCTTC.